Listed below are T cell receptor beta chains from one sample, sequenced in a study of blood T cell repertoires in COVID-19. The repertoire was sequenced with immunoSEQ multiplex PCR; TCRdb's copy has only in-frame clones and lacks some. The sample records 100,000 to 150,000 clones, around 86% being singletons. The sequenced sample was peripheral blood. These receptors were collected from a man in his sixties with acute or convalescent COVID-19. Each CDR3 is given with its conserved first and last residue. The D gene is left open where the match is weak. A row's size may be missing; if present it is once, few, many or a size class.

clone_size d_call j_call v_call cdr3_nt cdr3_aa
- - TRBJ1-1 TRBV30 TGTGCCTGGAGTCCCGAGGTAGAAGCTTTCTTT CAWSPEVEAFF
once - TRBJ1-1 TRBV6-5 TGTGCCAGCAGTTGGGAGGGGACCATGAACACTGAAGCTTTCTTT CASSWEGTMNTEAFF
- TRBD2 TRBJ2-3 TRBV24-1 TGTGCCACCAGTGATTTTTGGTTAGCGGGAGGCACAGATACGCAGTATTTT CATSDFWLAGGTDTQYF
- - TRBJ1-3 TRBV7-5 TGTGTCAGAAGTACAGGGTGCAAGACTGGAAACACCATATATTTT CVRSTGCKTGNTIYF
- - TRBJ2-2 TRBV3-1/TRBV3-2 TGTGCCAGCAGCCGGCAAGCCGGGGAGCTGTTTTTT CASSRQAGELFF
- TRBD2 TRBJ2-1 TRBV7-7 TGTGCCAGCAGCGGGGGGGGAGGCACCTACAATGAGCAGTTCTTC CASSGGGGTYNEQFF
few TRBD1 TRBJ1-1 TRBV28 TGTGCCAGCAGTCCTCGACAGGGGGCGGCGAACACTGAAGCTTTCTTT CASSPRQGAANTEAFF
- TRBD1 TRBJ1-1 TRBV6-6 TGTGCCGGGGGATCCGGGACAGGGGAAGCTGAAGCTTTCTTT CAGGSGTGEAEAFF
- TRBD2 TRBJ2-1 TRBV5-1 TGCGCCAGCAGCCCGTTTAGCGGGGGCTCCTACAATGAGCAGTTCTTC CASSPFSGGSYNEQFF
- TRBD1 TRBJ1-2 TRBV28 TGTGCCAGCAGCTGGGGACAGGGTCTCCTCCGGGGCTATGGCTACACCTTC CASSWGQGLLRGYGYTF
once TRBD2 TRBJ2-1 TRBV19 TGTGCCAGTAGTTCGCGGACTAGCGGGAGTTTCCGGGAGCAGTTCTTC CASSSRTSGSFREQFF
- - TRBJ1-1 TRBV28 TGTGCCAGCAGTTATCACAGGGATCGGTCACGGACTGAAGCTTTCTTT CASSYHRDRSRTEAFF
once TRBD1 TRBJ2-3 TRBV24-1 TGTGCCACCAGTGACTCGACAGGGGGCACAGATACGCAGTATTTT CATSDSTGGTDTQYF
- - TRBJ2-1 TRBV30 TGTGCCTGGAGCAGTCTAGCCATTAACAATGAGCAGTTCTTC CAWSSLAINNEQFF
few TRBD1 TRBJ2-7 TRBV28 TGTGCCAGCAGAACAGACAGGGGCTACGAGCAGTACTTC CASRTDRGYEQYF
- - TRBJ1-1 TRBV12-5 TGTGCTAGTGGTTTCGGGGCTGAAGCTTTCTTT CASGFGAEAFF
- TRBD1 TRBJ2-1 TRBV24-1 TGTGCCACCAGTGCCAAGACAGGGCTGGGTAAATACAATGAGCAGTTCTTC CATSAKTGLGKYNEQFF
once TRBD2 TRBJ2-7 TRBV7-9 TGTGCCACCTACGGGCTAGCGGGAGGGCCCTCCTACGAGCAGTACTTC CATYGLAGGPSYEQYF
- TRBD1 TRBJ1-1 TRBV18 TGTGCCAGCTCACCCGGACAGGGGGCGGCTGAAGCTTTCTTT CASSPGQGAAEAFF
- TRBD2 TRBJ2-1 TRBV3-1/TRBV3-2 TGTGCCAGCAGCCCCTTCCCTCGGGGGGGTGGGAACAATGAGCAGTTCTTC CASSPFPRGGGNNEQFF
once - TRBJ2-1 TRBV28 TGTGCCAGCAGTTTGTCGGGAGCGGGTAATGAGCAGTTCTTC CASSLSGAGNEQFF
- - TRBJ2-1 TRBV2 TGTGCCAGCAGCCCTGAGGAGGCCCGCTACAATGAGCAGTTCTTC CASSPEEARYNEQFF
- TRBD1 TRBJ2-2 TRBV27 TGTGCCAGCAGTTTAGTCGGGGCAGGGGGCACCGGGGAGCTGTTTTTT CASSLVGAGGTGELFF
- - TRBJ2-3 TRBV30 TGTGCCTGGAGTGTCCAGCGAAGCACAGATACGCAGTATTTT CAWSVQRSTDTQYF
- - TRBJ2-3 TRBV24-1 TGTGCCACCAGTGATCCAGGGGAGGGGGCAGATACGCAGTATTTT CATSDPGEGADTQYF
- - TRBJ2-1 TRBV5-1 TGCGCCAGCTCCTTGACCGTCCCCCCAGGGGAGCAGTTCTTC CASSLTVPPGEQFF
- - TRBJ2-1 TRBV13 TGTGCCAGCAGCTTAGGCGGGACACAGATACACAATGAGCAGTTCTTC CASSLGGTQIHNEQFF
- - TRBJ1-5 TRBV5-1 TGCGCCAGCAGCTTGGGATCAGGACAACAGAATCAGCCCCAGCATTTT CASSLGSGQQNQPQHF
- TRBD1 TRBJ2-2 TRBV28 TGTGCCAGTAGAACAGGGGTCAGGGGTCCCGGGGAGCTGTTTTTT CASRTGVRGPGELFF
- - TRBJ2-7 TRBV21-1 TGTGCCGGCTCACTAACAGGGTTCTACGAGCAGTACTTC CAGSLTGFYEQYF
few - TRBJ1-5 TRBV18 TGTGCCAGCTCACCGGGGGGGACTAATCAGCCCCAGCATTTT CASSPGGTNQPQHF
- - TRBJ2-7 TRBV5-4 TGTGCCAGCAGCAAGCCGCCAGGGTTATCCTACGAGCAGTACTTC CASSKPPGLSYEQYF
few TRBD2 TRBJ2-1 TRBV7-9 TGTGCCAGCAGCCCCAGACTAGCGGTCTCGTACAATGAGCAGTTCTTC CASSPRLAVSYNEQFF
few - TRBJ2-7 TRBV18 TGTGCCAGCTCACCCCAGCGGATCACCGTTGGTGAGCAGTACTTC CASSPQRITVGEQYF
once - TRBJ1-1 TRBV21-1 TGTGCCAGCAGCAGGGCGGGGAGGTGCACTGAAGCTTTCTTT CASSRAGRCTEAFF
- TRBD1 TRBJ1-2 TRBV28 TGTGCCAGCAGTATCTCAGACAGGGTGCGTAATGGCTACACCTTC CASSISDRVRNGYTF
- TRBD2 TRBJ2-2 TRBV14 TGTGCCAGCAGCCAAAACCTACGGCTAGCGGGACGGGGCGGGGAGCTGTTTTTT CASSQNLRLAGRGGELFF
- - TRBJ1-2 TRBV9 TGTGCCAGCCCCACCGGAGAGCAGGGGTCCCGAAAGGACTATGGCTACACCTTC CASPTGEQGSRKDYGYTF
- TRBD2 TRBJ2-7 TRBV19 TGTGCCAGTAGTCCTCCCGGACTAGCGGGAGTCGAGCAGTACTTC CASSPPGLAGVEQYF
- TRBD2 TRBJ2-7 TRBV19 TGTGCCAGTAGTACCTCTAGCGGGAGGGCCTTCGAGCAGTACTTC CASSTSSGRAFEQYF
- - TRBJ2-1 TRBV4-2 TGTGCCAGCAGCCAATCCGGGTTCCACAATGAGCAGTTCTTC CASSQSGFHNEQFF
- TRBD1 TRBJ2-3 TRBV6-1 TGTGCCAGCAGCTCGGGACAGCGACTCACAGATACGCAGTATTTT CASSSGQRLTDTQYF
few TRBD2 TRBJ2-1 TRBV28 TGTGCCAGCAGTAAAAGAGCGGGAGTGAATGAGCAGTTCTTC CASSKRAGVNEQFF
- TRBD1 TRBJ2-5 TRBV28 TGTGCCAGCAGTTTATTCACCGGACAGGGGGCCGGAGAGACCCAGTACTTC CASSLFTGQGAGETQYF
- TRBD1 TRBJ1-1 TRBV2 TGTGCCACCCCAGGGGGGCTGGACACTGAAGCTTTCTTT CATPGGLDTEAFF
- - TRBJ1-1 TRBV4-1 TGCGCCAGCAGCCATCGAGAATCAATGAACACTGAAGCTTTCTTT CASSHRESMNTEAFF
- - TRBJ2-3 TRBV19 TGTGCCAGTAGTGGTGAGCGGAAAAACACAGATACGCAGTATTTT CASSGERKNTDTQYF
- - TRBJ1-1 TRBV12-3/TRBV12-4 TGTGCCAGCACCCCGGACAGTCTCACTGAAGCTTTCTTT CASTPDSLTEAFF
- - TRBJ1-4 TRBV5-8 TGTGCCAGCAGCTTGGCAGGGGCAGTTCGTGAAAAACTGTTTTTT CASSLAGAVREKLFF
- TRBD2 TRBJ2-7 TRBV5-1 TGCGCCAGCAGCCAGGTAGCGGGAGCCCCGGGTTACGAGCAGTACTTC CASSQVAGAPGYEQYF
- TRBD2 TRBJ2-3 TRBV7-2 TGTGCCAGCAGCTTCTCAGCGGGAGGCGGCACAGATACGCAGTATTTT CASSFSAGGGTDTQYF
- TRBD2 TRBJ2-1 TRBV27 TGTGCCAGCAGTTCGCTAGCGGGAAAAGGGTACAATGAGCAGTTCTTC CASSSLAGKGYNEQFF
- - TRBJ1-1 TRBV21-1 TGTGCCAGCAGCACCGGGACAGCTGAAGCTTTCTTT CASSTGTAEAFF